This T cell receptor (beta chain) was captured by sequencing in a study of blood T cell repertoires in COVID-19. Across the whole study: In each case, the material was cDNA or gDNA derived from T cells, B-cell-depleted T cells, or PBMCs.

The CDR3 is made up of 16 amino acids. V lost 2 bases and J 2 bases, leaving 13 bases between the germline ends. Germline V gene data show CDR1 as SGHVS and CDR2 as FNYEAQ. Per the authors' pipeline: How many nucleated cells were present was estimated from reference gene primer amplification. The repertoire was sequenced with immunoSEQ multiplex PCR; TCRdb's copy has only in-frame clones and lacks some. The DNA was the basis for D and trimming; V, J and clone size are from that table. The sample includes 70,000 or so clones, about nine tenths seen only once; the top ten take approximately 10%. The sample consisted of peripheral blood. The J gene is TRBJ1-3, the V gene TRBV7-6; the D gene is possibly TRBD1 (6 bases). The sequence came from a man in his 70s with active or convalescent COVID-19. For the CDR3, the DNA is TGTGCCAGCAGCTTAAATACGGGGGGCGCTGGAAACACCATATATTTT. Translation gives CASSLNTGGAGNTIYF.